By sample share, the clone carrying this T cell receptor (beta chain) is medium-sized. TCRdb itself ran the PCR reads through MiXCR, one entry per CDR3 protein. The repertoire holds under 11,000 distinct CDR3 sequences, under 25% seen once, with just under 9% in the top ten. The data are from a study of immune characterization of retroperitoneal liposarcoma. The CDR3 runs 15 residues. V lost 3 bases and J lost 0; bases outside the gene matches: 4. Germline values: CDR1 MNHNS, CDR2 SASEGT. J is TRBJ1-2 and V is TRBV6-1, with 7 bases that match TRBD1. The TCR originated in a female donor with retroperitoneal liposarcoma. The specimen was blood. The CDR3 coding sequence is TGTGCCAGCAGTGATCGACAGGGACCTAACTATGGCTACACCTTC. As protein: CASSDRQGPNYGYTF.